This paragraph covers one T cell receptor (beta chain) sequence. The data derive from a study of blood T cell repertoires in COVID-19. Study context: The United States, Italy and Spain supplied acute and convalescent COVID-19 samples. T cells, B-cell-depleted T cells, or PBMCs supplied cDNA or gDNA.

V was trimmed by 4 bases and J by 0 bases, leaving 6 bases between them. The length of the CDR3 is 13 residues. The data were produced by immunoSEQ multiplex PCR, yet TCRdb's version contains in-frame clones alone and is incomplete. The sample consists of about 100,000 clones, approximately 89% of them appearing once. Sequenced sample: peripheral blood. The source is a man between 50 and 59 years old with active or convalescent COVID-19. The V gene is TRBV12-3 or TRBV12-4, the J gene TRBJ1-1, with D unclear. CDR3 in DNA: TGTGCCAGCAGTTCCTTAATGAACACTGAAGCTTTCTTT. Its translation is CASSSLMNTEAFF.